These 29 T cell receptor beta chains were sequenced from one sample in a study of OX40 agonist ivuxolimab in advanced cancers. Clones were sequenced by immunoSEQ multiplex PCR, and TCRdb holds only the in-frame ones, with some missing. The sample records roughly 81,000 clones, 88% being singletons. This specimen consisted of CD4+ or CD8+ T cells sorted from blood, obtained in a trial of the OX40 agonist ivuxolimab. The source is an adult with an advanced solid tumor such as melanoma, head and neck, liver or kidney cancer.

The chain links TRBV7-9 to TRBJ2-5; D perhaps matches TRBD2 (8 bases). This CDR3 contains 16 residues. The germline CDR1 and CDR2 sequences are SEHNR and FQNEAQ (reference sequence). V was pared by 5 bases and J by 7 bases, with 23 bases between. The CDR3 coding sequence is TGTGCCAGCAGCCCATCGGGAGGGGGCGACGGGTCGACCCAGTACTTC. Translated: CASSPSGGGDGSTQYF.

In this sample, this clone turned up once. The chain joins TRBV27 to TRBJ2-5; no reliable D call. This CDR3 contains 11 residues. V lost 6 bases and J lost 2, with 4 bases in between. Germline V CDR1 and CDR2: MNHEY, SMNVEV (reference sequence). Written as DNA, the CDR3 is TGTGCCAGCAGCAGACAAGAGACCCAGTACTTC. Its translation is CASSRQETQYF.

The chain combines TRBV7-8 with TRBJ2-7; D unresolved. Trimming took 3 bases from V and 6 from J, leaving 18 bases between them. The germline V gene encodes CDR1 SGHVS and CDR2 FQNEAQ. This CDR3 comprises 15 residues. The CDR3 DNA follows: TGTGCCAGCAGCTTTAAGAGGCTAGTTTTTAGCGAGCAGTACTTC. As protein: CASSFKRLVFSEQYF.

The V call is TRBV5-1, the J call TRBJ2-1; the match to TRBD2 covers 8 bases. Trimming took 6 bases from V and 2 from J; bases not matched to a gene: 4. Germline CDR1 SGHRS, CDR2 YFSETQ. The CDR3 is 14 residues long. The CDR3 DNA is TGCGCCAGCACGAGCGGGGGAACCTACAATGAGCAGTTCTTC. Its protein is CASTSGGTYNEQFF.

The chain has TRBV2 and TRBJ1-6, with D perhaps matching TRBD1 (6 bases). The CDR3 contains 14 residues. Per germline, CDR1 SNHLY and CDR2 FYNNEI. The V end was cut by 4 bases, the J end by 7 bases, with 11 bases between. In nucleotides, the CDR3 is TGTGCCAGCAGTGTACAGGGTGGGAATTCACCCCTCCACTTT. Translating it yields CASSVQGGNSPLHF. The variable domain in full, with the rest retrieved from reference TRBV2 and TRBJ1-6, is EPEVTQTPSHQVTQMGQEVILRCVPISNHLYFYWYRQILGQKVEFLVSFYNNEISEKSEIFDDQFSVERPDGSNFTLKIRSTKLEDSAMYFCASSVQGGNSPLHFGNGTRLTVT.

The rearrangement uses TRBV7-2 and TRBJ2-1; 8 nucleotides match TRBD1. CDR1 is SGHTA, CDR2 FQGNSA, per germline. The CDR3 totals 17 residues. V was pared by 3 bases and J by 9 bases, with 16 bases of the junction left unmatched. The CDR3 loop is CASSFLGRGLAVGEQFF. The CDR3 region has the DNA TGTGCCAGCAGCTTCCTCGGCAGGGGGCTTGCCGTAGGTGAGCAGTTCTTC.

Here the CDR3 reads CASSLVWTGVREKLFF. CDR3 nucleotides: TGTGCCAGCAGCTTGGTATGGACAGGGGTTCGCGAAAAACTGTTTTTT. The gene calls are TRBV5-5 and TRBJ1-4; 9 bases match TRBD1. Germline V gene data show CDR1 as SGHKS and CDR2 as YYEKEE (reference sequence). The CDR3 runs 16 residues. V gave up 0 bases and J gave up 8 bases; unmatched junction bases: 8.

The V gene is TRBV6-5, the J gene TRBJ1-1; no clear D. The germline gives CDR1 MNHEY, CDR2 SVGAGI. V was cut by 6 bases and J by 6 bases, with 17 bases left in between. The CDR3 is 14 residues long. The CDR3, as DNA: TGTGCCAGCAGCCCCCCCCGGCAGAGCGCTGAAGCTTTCTTT. Translating gives CASSPPRQSAEAFF.

The genes are TRBV10-1 and TRBJ2-2; D is unresolved. Germline CDR1 is WNHNN and CDR2 is SYGVQD (reference sequence). The ends were cut back, 2 bases at V and 3 bases at J, with 7 bases in the middle. The CDR3 has 14 residues. The chain's CDR3 is CASSETIYTGELFF. CDR3 nucleotide sequence: TGCGCCAGCAGTGAGACTATATACACCGGGGAGCTGTTTTTT.

For this clone: At one end the junction does not follow the germline gene, possibly because of a read error. This sequence joins TRBV7-7 and TRBJ2-5, with 7 bases that match TRBD1. This CDR3 is built from 15 residues. Germline CDR1 SSHAT, CDR2 FNYEAQ (reference sequence). CDR3 amino acids: CASSLLSGQLETQYF. The CDR3 DNA reads TGTGCTAGCAGCTTACTGTCGGGACAGTTGGAGACCCAGTACTTC.

Only one count was recorded for this clone. V is TRBV5-4 and J is TRBJ2-7; D is possibly TRBD1 or TRBD2 (5 bases each). This CDR3 contains 15 residues. Germline values: CDR1 SGHNT, CDR2 YYREEE (reference sequence). Trimming took 1 base from V and 0 from J, leaving 11 bases between them. This CDR3 is CASSLWDGVSYEQYF. CDR3 DNA sequence: TGTGCCAGCAGCTTGTGGGACGGGGTCTCCTACGAGCAGTACTTC.

The genes are TRBV6-6 and TRBJ1-2; TRBD1 matches at 9 bases. The junction had 9 bases not matched to a gene; V was cut back by 5 bases and J by 5 bases. The CDR3 length is 15 residues. Germline V lookup: CDR1 MNHNY, CDR2 SVGAGI (reference sequence). The CDR3 region has the DNA TGTGCCAGCAGTCAACCGGGACAGGGAGAGTATGGCTACACCTTC. Its protein is CASSQPGQGEYGYTF.

V is TRBV9 and J is TRBJ2-7, with TRBD2 identical over 10 bases. The germline V gene encodes CDR1 SGDLS and CDR2 YYNGEE. The V gene end was trimmed by 1 base and the J gene end by 4 bases; junction bases not matched to a gene: 5. The CDR3 spans 15 residues. The CDR3 spells CASSVSELAGYEQYF. The CDR3 DNA follows: TGTGCCAGCAGCGTAAGTGAACTAGCGGGGTACGAGCAGTACTTC.

The chain employs TRBV5-1 and TRBJ1-1, with a tentative D call TRBD1 (6 bases). CDR1 SGHRS and CDR2 YFSETQ come from the germline V gene. The CDR3 consists of 14 residues. V was trimmed by 3 bases and J by 2 bases, leaving 11 bases between them. CDR3 nucleotide sequence: TGCGCCAGCAGCTCATCGACAGGAAACACTGAAGCTTTCTTT. This translates into CASSSSTGNTEAFF.

This clone was found once. The genes are TRBV6-5 and TRBJ2-1, with 7 bases matching TRBD1. The J segment lost 7 bases and the V segment lost 0 bases, leaving 9 bases of the junction unmatched. The germline V gene has CDR1 MNHEY and CDR2 SVGAGI. This CDR3 is built from 16 residues. The CDR3 DNA reads TGTGCCAGCAGTTACTCGGAAATTGGGACAGATAATGAGCAGTTCTTC. It is translated as CASSYSEIGTDNEQFF.

This chain links TRBV7-2 with TRBJ2-1; 11 bases match TRBD2. CDR3 size: 15 residues. The germline V gene has CDR1 SGHTA and CDR2 FQGNSA. Trimming took 4 bases from V and 6 from J; bases not matched to a gene: 5. For the CDR3, the DNA is TGTGCCAGCAGCTCTAGCGGGGGGACCCTCAATGAGCAGTTCTTC. As protein: CASSSSGGTLNEQFF.

V usage is TRBV5-4 and J usage is TRBJ2-3, with TRBD2 matching 7 bases. After removal of 1 base from V and 5 bases from J, the junction contained 4 bases not matched to a gene. Germline CDR1 reads SGHNT; CDR2 reads YYREEE (reference sequence). The CDR3 sequence is 14 residues long. The CDR3, as DNA: TGTGCCAGCAGCTTGCCGGGGAGGGTAGATACGCAGTATTTT. It yields the protein CASSLPGRVDTQYF.

The J gene is TRBJ1-1, the V gene TRBV6-6; D gene ambiguous. The CDR3 runs to 14 residues. CDR1 and CDR2 (germline): MNHNY, SVGAGI (reference sequence). The V and J ends lost 6 bases and 4 bases respectively, with 15 bases between them. This CDR3 is CASRLDGRRTEAFF. CDR3 DNA: TGTGCCAGCAGATTGGACGGACGCCGCACTGAAGCTTTCTTT.

On this clone: Other DNA sequences from this sample encode an identical CDR3 as well. The V gene is TRBV5-1, the J gene TRBJ2-2; possible D gene TRBD2, 7 bases. CDR3 length: 14 residues. V was trimmed by 4 bases and J by 7 bases, leaving 14 bases between them. In germline, CDR1 is SGHRS, CDR2 YFSETQ. The CDR3 sequence is CASSPGGAGGELFF. The CDR3 nucleotides are TGCGCCAGCAGCCCTGGGGGGGCCGGCGGGGAGCTGTTTTTT.

V is TRBV7-2 and J is TRBJ1-5; D not certain. CDR3 size: 14 residues. V lost 2 bases and J lost 2, with 7 bases in between. Per the germline V gene, CDR1 is SGHTA and CDR2 is FQGNSA. The CDR3 spells CASSLIGGNQPQHF. In DNA form, the CDR3 reads TGTGCCAGCAGCTTAATCGGGGGCAATCAGCCCCAGCATTTT.

The V gene is TRBV10-1, the J gene TRBJ1-5; D not certain. V lost 6 bases and J 4 bases, leaving 10 bases between the germline ends. This CDR3 contains 13 residues. Germline lookup yields CDR1 WNHNN and CDR2 SYGVQD (reference sequence). The CDR3 DNA reads as TGCGCCAGCAGCGAGACATTGAATCAGCCCCAGCATTTT. It is translated as CASSETLNQPQHF.

The chain joins TRBV19 to TRBJ1-1; possibly TRBD1 for D (6 bases). This CDR3 has 14 residues. Per germline, CDR1 LNHDA and CDR2 SQIVND (reference sequence). Between the trimmed V and J ends, which lost 3 bases and 1 base, there was a span of 9 bases. DNA of the CDR3: TGTGCCAGTAGTATCAGGGGTGGGAACACTGAAGCTTTCTTT. This codes for CASSIRGGNTEAFF.

The rearrangement links TRBV28 to TRBJ2-2, with 12 nucleotides matching TRBD2. The V gene's germline CDR1 is MDHEN and CDR2 SYDVKM. Trimming took 6 bases from V and 5 from J; bases not matched to a gene: 10. The CDR3 sequence is 17 residues long. CDR3 loop: CASSPWASGGVTGELFF. CDR3 sequence (DNA): TGTGCCAGCAGCCCTTGGGCTAGCGGGGGGGTAACCGGGGAGCTGTTTTTT.

The chain combines TRBV6-1 with TRBJ1-1; D not certain. Germline values: CDR1 MNHNS, CDR2 SASEGT. The CDR3 covers 11 residues. V was cut by 6 bases and J by 1 base, with 3 bases left in between. The CDR3 sequence: CASSGNTEAFF. In nucleotides, the CDR3 is TGTGCCAGCAGCGGGAACACTGAAGCTTTCTTT.

V usage is TRBV6-5 and J usage is TRBJ2-7; D unresolved. The ends were cut back, 5 bases at V and 3 bases at J, with 14 bases in the middle. The CDR3 sequence is 14 residues long. CDR1 and CDR2 from the germline V gene are MNHEY and SVGAGI. CDR3 region: CASSPSPLGYEQYF. CDR3 sequence (DNA): TGTGCCAGCAGTCCTTCCCCGCTCGGCTACGAGCAGTACTTC.

The CDR3 is CASSPVVYGYTF. The DNA of the CDR3 is TGTGCCAGCTCACCAGTCGTCTATGGCTACACCTTC. The V call is TRBV18, the J call TRBJ1-2, with no clear D. Germline CDR1 and CDR2: KGHSH and LQKENI. This CDR3 has 12 residues. V was trimmed by 2 bases and J by 4 bases, leaving 5 bases between them. Together with reference TRBV18 and TRBJ1-2, the CDR3 gives the full variable domain: NAGVMQNPRHLVRRRGQEARLRCSPMKGHSHVYWYRQLPEEGLKFMVYLQKENIIDESGMPKERFSAEFPKEGPSILRIQQVVRGDSAAYFCASSPVVYGYTFGSGTRLTVV.

The chain recombines TRBV19 with TRBJ1-5; no firm D call. V lost 9 bases and J 3 bases, leaving 15 bases between the germline ends. The CDR3 is 14 amino acids. The V gene's germline CDR1 is LNHDA and CDR2 SQIVND (reference sequence). The CDR3 DNA reads TGTGCCAGCAAGGTCAGGAAGGACAATCAGCCCCAGCATTTT. Translation: CASKVRKDNQPQHF.

Written as DNA, the CDR3 is TGTGCCAGTATCGACAGGTCGACAGTCACTGGAAAACTGTTTTTT. This gives the protein CASIDRSTVTGKLFF. The chain combines TRBV19 with TRBJ1-4; tentative D call: TRBD1 (6 bases). V dropped 7 bases and J dropped 10 bases, with 22 bases sitting between them. In germline, CDR1 is LNHDA, CDR2 SQIVND (reference sequence). This CDR3 region has 15 residues.

Of note for this clone: Likely a read error: the CDR3 ends without its conserved phenylalanine or tryptophan. The chain carries TRBV7-2 and TRBJ1-6; no clear D. Germline CDR1 and CDR2: SGHTA and FQGNSA. V was trimmed by 1 base and J by 7 bases, leaving 5 bases between them. The CDR3 runs 13 residues. The CDR3: CASSLVGNSPLHL. In nucleotides, the CDR3 is TGTGCCAGCAGCTTAGTAGGAAATTCACCCCTCCACCTT.